This T cell receptor (beta chain) comes out of a study of Tregs in tolerant kidney transplant recipients (dated by TCRdb to the late 2010s). For the wider study: The study used TCRbeta sequencing to identify donor-specific regulatory T cells before combined kidney and bone marrow transplantation, then tracked those cells after transplant. Several methods of expanding Tregs specific for an allogeneic donor were compared by TCRbeta repertoire sequencing in 3 healthy controls.

Trimming costs V 3 bases and J 5 bases, and their ends lie 10 bases apart. Its CDR3 holds 13 amino acids, cysteine through phenylalanine. The DNA shown is the 39-base CDR3, in frame from base 1. Via the germline V gene (reference sequence), CDR1 is SEHNR and CDR2 FQNEAQ. Thawed PBMCs were FACS-sorted into unstimulated Tregs (CD4+CD25+CD127-), CD4+ non-Tregs (CD4+CD25-), CD4 cells and CD8 cells. Healthy control blood came either as purchased buffy coats or from healthy volunteers. Healthy control blood was separated into PBMCs by Ficoll density gradient and cryopreserved, and patient PBMCs were collected both before and after transplant. On the study overall, not on this receptor specifically: Because only a small number of patients were included, the study had limitations, and the results will need to be validated in larger populations as well as under other immunosuppression protocols. Biological reproducibility was not directly assessed, although technical replication error appeared to be minimal. Expanding Tregs with activated donor B cells appeared to identify the most biologically relevant and donor-specific TCRbeta repertoire.

Genomic DNA was extracted from sorted cells with the QIAGEN DNeasy Blood and Tissue Kit for TCRbeta CDR3 sequencing. High-throughput TCRbeta CDR3 sequencing, including PCR amplification with bias correction and internal controls, was performed commercially through immunoSEQ. The published analysis was carried out like this. Unique productive TCRbeta sequences were defined by CDR3 nucleotide sequence where primers matched, and otherwise by CDR3 amino acid sequence together with Vbeta and Jbeta genes. As a correction for sorting error, sequences shared between sorted populations at a frequency ratio of 2:1 or less were discarded, and the remaining shared sequences were assigned to the higher population. Donor-reactive sequences were defined as at least 5-fold expanded in CFSE-low cells versus unstimulated cells, with frequency of at least 0.01% in CFSE-low cells. Repertoire divergence was quantified by Jensen-Shannon divergence calculated from the top 100 TCRbeta sequences ranked by frequency. For samples with multiple sequencing runs, sorting error was corrected in each run separately before the runs were combined. TCRdb provides this immuneACCESS table in a form limited to in-frame rearrangements. Some clones are lacking; in checked studies, under half of them reflect an unresolved V gene, and why the rest are absent is not known. The V and J calls and clone size were taken over from that table, and D and trimming were inferred from the DNA. For this sample there are roughly 250,000 clones; roughly 84% appear just once. About 0.64% of the sample is in the top ten clones.

Worth noting for this clone: The target of this receptor is not known. No per-base quality is available; no much larger clone lies one base away.

This sequence originates from a human donor in good health. The chain links TRBV7-9 with TRBJ2-5, with the D gene not confidently named. The sequenced sample was CD4+ T cells from blood. The CDR3 loop reads CASSFPNEETQYF. The nucleotide sequence is TGTGCCAGCAGCTTCCCAAATGAGGAGACCCAGTACTTC.